This TCR beta chain is from a study of T cell repertoires in cytomegalovirus infection. Study conclusions and caveats: Carriers of CMV plus the relevant HLA were identified by cumulative public TCR beta family frequency. Within the response measured ex vivo, HLA-C-restricted CMV-specific TCR beta clonotypes were dominant.

About this clonotype: No antigen is known for it.

Each CDR3 protein gets one entry after TCRdb re-called the reads with MiXCR. The sample includes approximately 750,000 distinct CDR3 sequences, approximately 40% of them seen just once. The clonotype originates from a human donor in good health (CMV status not recorded). Some clones in this sample may be carry-over from other donors' samples. The sequenced sample was PBMCs.

The CDR3 region has the DNA TGTGCCAGTTTGGAGGGAGGGCCTGGCACAGATACGCAGTATTTT. Translating it yields CASLEGGPGTDTQYF. The rearrangement links TRBV12-3 or TRBV12-4 to TRBJ2-3; 7 positions match TRBD2. The trim removed 9 bases at V and 1 base at J, leaving 10 bases unmatched. CDR3 length: 15 residues.